These 21 T cell receptor beta chains originate from one sample sequenced in a study of shared clonotypes between healthy human individuals. Sequencing was performed with immunoSEQ multiplex PCR; in TCRdb, only in-frame clones are kept and a portion is missing. Of roughly 2 million clones listed, 95% were seen once; the top ten hold roughly 0.13%. Sequencing was done on a sample of naive CD4+ T cells sorted from blood. Subset here: CD45RA+ positively selected. These receptors all stem from a man younger than 35 in good health.

This chain joins TRBV7-8 and TRBJ1-1; the D is unclear. There are 15 residues in the CDR3. V was shortened by 2 bases and J by 1 base, with 11 bases between the two germline ends. Germline assignment: CDR1 SGHVS and CDR2 FQNEAQ. DNA for the CDR3: TGTGCCAGCAGCTTAATATCAACCGGGAACACTGAAGCTTTCTTT. Translating gives CASSLISTGNTEAFF.

The J gene is TRBJ1-2, the V gene TRBV5-1, with TRBD1 as a possible D gene (5 bases). This CDR3 is built from 13 residues. Germline V gene sequence: CDR1 SGHRS, CDR2 YFSETQ. V was cut by 0 bases and J by 6 bases, with 9 bases left in between. In DNA, the CDR3 is TGCGCCAGCAGCTTGGAGGCAGGGCATGGCTACACCTTC. This translates into CASSLEAGHGYTF.

This chain connects TRBV5-6 to TRBJ1-1; the D is unclear. The germline gives CDR1 SGHDT, CDR2 YYEEEE. Trimming took off 7 bases at V and 4 bases at J, with 17 bases between the two ends. This CDR3 has 14 amino acids. CDR3 protein: CASQTGLTSTEAFF. CDR3 coding DNA: TGTGCCAGCCAGACGGGCCTCACGTCCACTGAAGCTTTCTTT.

DNA of the CDR3: TGTGCCAGCAGCCCCTACCAGGGGAGCCCAGGCTCAGATACGCAGTATTTT. This sequence encodes CASSPYQGSPGSDTQYF. The rearrangement links TRBV28 to TRBJ2-3; a possible D gene is TRBD1 (6 bases). The CDR3 extends over 17 amino acids. Germline CDR1 and CDR2: MDHEN and SYDVKM. Trimming took off 6 bases at V and 4 bases at J, with 23 bases between the two ends.

V is TRBV6-1 and J is TRBJ1-4, with D possibly TRBD1 on 5 matching bases. V was pared by 1 base and J by 0 bases, with 12 bases between. CDR1 and CDR2 from the germline V gene are MNHNS and SASEGT. The CDR3 covers 17 residues. The CDR3 loop reads CASSEGGGLATNEKLFF. CDR3 DNA: TGTGCCAGCAGTGAAGGGGGCGGTCTTGCAACTAATGAAAAACTGTTTTTT.

This chain connects TRBV7-6 to TRBJ2-5; either TRBD1 or TRBD2 may fit D (5 bases each). The CDR3 runs to 18 residues. Germline CDR1 SGHVS, CDR2 FNYEAQ. Trimming cost V 0 bases and J 2 bases, with 19 bases left between them. CDR3 residues: CASSLAFPGTVSQETQYF. The CDR3 nucleotides read TGTGCCAGCAGCTTAGCCTTCCCGGGGACCGTGAGTCAAGAGACCCAGTACTTC. Filled out from reference TRBV7-6 and TRBJ2-5, the complete variable domain reads GAGVSQSPRYKVTKRGQDVALRCDPISGHVSLYWYRQALGQGPEFLTYFNYEAQQDKSGLPNDRFSAERPEGSISTLTIQRTEQRDSAMYRCASSLAFPGTVSQETQYFGPGTRLLVL.

The V and J genes are TRBV30 and TRBJ2-7; D might be TRBD1 (5 bases). The V gene lost 4 bases and the J gene lost 3 bases, with 16 bases spanning the gap. CDR1 and CDR2 (germline): GTSNPN, SVGIG (reference sequence). The CDR3 sequence is 14 residues long. DNA for the CDR3: TGTGCCTGGAATGAAAGGGGCCCCTACTACGAGCAGTACTTC. Translated: CAWNERGPYYEQYF.

This clone appeared a single time. The chain is built from TRBV5-1 and TRBJ2-2, with D unresolved. V was pared by 2 bases and J by 3 bases, with 11 bases between. CDR3 length equals 15 residues. CDR1 is SGHRS and CDR2 is YFSETQ in the germline V gene. DNA for the CDR3: TGCGCCAGCAGCTTAGGTCCAGATCACACCGGGGAGCTGTTTTTT. Amino acid sequence: CASSLGPDHTGELFF.

Regarding this clone: Other DNA variants within this sample encode the same CDR3. J is TRBJ2-2 and V is TRBV9; perhaps TRBD2 as D (6 bases). The germline gives CDR1 SGDLS, CDR2 YYNGEE. CDR3 length: 15 residues. V was cut by 4 bases and J by 1 base, with 11 bases left in between. The DNA of the CDR3 is TGTGCCAGCAGCCCCTTGGGAGGGAACACCGGGGAGCTGTTTTTT. Translating it yields CASSPLGGNTGELFF.

V is TRBV5-6 and J is TRBJ1-1; possibly TRBD1 for D (6 bases). Germline V gives CDR1 SGHDT, CDR2 YYEEEE. V lost 4 bases and J 1 base, leaving 11 bases between the germline ends. The CDR3 runs 14 residues. This CDR3 is CASSRGLGNTEAFF. Written as DNA, the CDR3 is TGTGCCAGCAGCCGGGGGCTTGGGAACACTGAAGCTTTCTTT.

The gene calls are TRBV2 and TRBJ2-5; 11 bases are shared with TRBD2. Germline V gene sequence: CDR1 SNHLY, CDR2 FYNNEI. The length of the CDR3 is 15 residues. V shed 6 bases and J 2 bases; nucleotides not matched to a gene: 5. The CDR3 nucleotides are TGTGCCAGCAGCAAACTAGCGGGGGCACAAGAGACCCAGTACTTC. Translation: CASSKLAGAQETQYF.

The J gene is TRBJ2-7, the V gene TRBV5-4; 8 positions match TRBD1. V was clipped by 3 bases and J by 0 bases; unmatched bases: 5. Germline values: CDR1 SGHNT, CDR2 YYREEE (reference sequence). The CDR3 extends over 15 amino acids. Here the CDR3 reads CASSSDRGGSYEQYF. The CDR3 DNA reads as TGTGCCAGCAGCTCCGACAGGGGAGGCTCCTACGAGCAGTACTTC.

V and J are TRBV6-6 and TRBJ1-1; D gene ambiguous. Germline CDR1 MNHNY, CDR2 SVGAGI (reference sequence). The CDR3 is 15 residues long. Deletions cut 5 bases from V and 4 bases from J, with 17 bases between. CDR3 residues: CASSNRPGVVTEAFF. The CDR3 DNA reads as TGTGCCAGCAGTAACCGGCCCGGGGTCGTCACTGAAGCTTTCTTT.

The genes are TRBV4-1 and TRBJ2-1; D may correspond to TRBD1 or TRBD2 (6 bases each). CDR1 MGHRA and CDR2 YSYEKL come from the germline V gene. Trimming left V 1 base short and J 6 bases short, with 16 bases between. This CDR3 is 16 amino acids long. CDR3 region: CASSQVRGEALNEQFF. The DNA for the CDR3 is TGCGCCAGCAGCCAAGTTAGGGGGGAGGCTCTCAATGAGCAGTTCTTC.

V and J are TRBV7-8 and TRBJ1-2, with D unclear. Trimming stripped 0 bases from V and 2 bases from J, with 10 bases between. CDR1 and CDR2 (germline): SGHVS, FQNEAQ. The CDR3 loop spans 15 amino acids. CDR3 sequence reads: CASSLAPRGNYGYTF. The CDR3 DNA sequence: TGTGCCAGCAGCTTAGCGCCAAGAGGAAACTATGGCTACACCTTC.

The CDR3: CASRLDATNEKLFF. In DNA, the CDR3 is TGTGCCAGCAGGCTAGATGCAACTAATGAAAAACTGTTTTTT. The gene calls are TRBV6-1 and TRBJ1-4; D is ambiguous. Germline values: CDR1 MNHNS, CDR2 SASEGT. The CDR3 loop spans 14 amino acids. Trimming left V 6 bases short and J 0 bases short, with 8 bases between.

In nucleotides, the CDR3 is TGTGCCAGCAGCTTGGGCGGGACTAGCGGGAGGGCCGGTTACAATGAGCAGTTCTTC. Its translation is CASSLGGTSGRAGYNEQFF. The gene calls are TRBV11-2 and TRBJ2-1; TRBD2 agrees at 16 bases. In germline, CDR1 is SGHAT, CDR2 FQNNGV. The length of the CDR3 is 19 residues. J lost 4 bases, V lost 3 bases, and 9 bases had no gene match. The full variable domain, its missing parts supplied by reference TRBV11-2 and TRBJ2-1, is EAGVAQSPRYKIIEKRQSVAFWCNPISGHATLYWYQQILGQGPKLLIQFQNNGVVDDSQLPKDRFSAERLKGVDSTLKIQPAKLEDSAVYLCASSLGGTSGRAGYNEQFFGPGTRLTVL.

The V call is TRBV5-6, the J call TRBJ1-4; D not resolved. CDR3 length equals 14 residues. The germline V gene has CDR1 SGHDT and CDR2 YYEEEE. V was trimmed by 2 bases and J by 5 bases, leaving 10 bases between them. The CDR3 DNA follows: TGTGCCAGCAGCTTATTGAAATTAAATGAAAAACTGTTTTTT. Translation gives CASSLLKLNEKLFF.

For this clone: This same CDR3 is encoded by further DNA sequences in the sample. V is TRBV5-1 and J is TRBJ2-3; D unclear. CDR1 is SGHRS, CDR2 YFSETQ, per germline. V was cut by 1 base and J by 5 bases, with 2 bases left in between. CDR3 length equals 11 residues. The CDR3 DNA is TGCGCCAGCAGCTTGTTAGATACGCAGTATTTT. Residues: CASSLLDTQYF.

The chain recombines TRBV4-1 with TRBJ1-4; D uncertain. The CDR3 covers 12 residues. CDR1 is MGHRA, CDR2 YSYEKL, per germline. V was pared by 6 bases and J by 2 bases, with 4 bases between. CDR3 nucleotide sequence: TGCGCCAGCAGTAAGACTAATGAAAAACTGTTTTTT. Translated: CASSKTNEKLFF.

With respect to this clone: The identical CDR3 is also encoded by other nucleotide sequences in the sample. The chain couples TRBV18 to TRBJ1-1; D perhaps matches TRBD1 (6 bases). V lost 3 bases and J 0 bases, leaving 8 bases between the germline ends. Per the germline V gene, CDR1 is KGHSH and CDR2 is LQKENI. The CDR3 has 14 residues. CDR3 bases: TGTGCCAGCTCACCTGGGGGCATGAACACTGAAGCTTTCTTT. Residues: CASSPGGMNTEAFF.